The present TCR beta chain was sequenced within a study of OX40 agonist ivuxolimab in advanced cancers. Study-wide background: Clinicians treated patients with ivuxolimab, an agonistic anti-OX40 (CD134) antibody. One hepatocellular carcinoma and a couple of cutaneous melanoma patients partially responded. Subjects had a mean age of about 57 years, with a range of roughly 20 to 79; less than 90% were male.

The V end was cut by 3 bases, the J end by 1 base, with 15 bases between. Germline loops: CDR1 SQVTM, CDR2 ANQGSEA. The CDR3 totals 15 residues. Produced via immunoSEQ multiplex PCR; TCRdb's table is partial and in-frame only. Of some 87,000 clones listed, over 85% are singletons. The V gene is TRBV29-1, the J gene TRBJ1-1; TRBD1 is a possible D gene (5 bases). The material was CD4+ or CD8+ T cells sorted from blood, obtained in a trial of the OX40 agonist ivuxolimab. This sequence originates from an adult with an advanced solid tumor such as melanoma, head and neck, liver or kidney cancer. Here the CDR3 DNA reads TGCAGCGTTGAGAACGTCCGGGGCGAGAACACTGAAGCTTTCTTT. It encodes CSVENVRGENTEAFF.